This T cell receptor (beta chain) is from a study of T cells in Graves' hyperthyroidism and ophthalmopathy. The study, taken as a whole, reports: Blood also showed most of the thyroid clonotypes that were expanded above 0.001. Patients with ophthalmopathy were separated from those with stable hyperthyroidism by a 13 V-J model. In validation, the model predicted ophthalmopathy. These predictions came a median roughly 6.5 months before onset.

Turning to this clonotype: Its antigen is unknown.

Out of around 10 ml of fresh peripheral blood came the PBMCs. TCR beta CDR3 regions were amplified from RNA transcripts. A first-round RT-PCR of the TCR CDR3 used the HTBI primer set. TCRdb itself ran the multiplex PCR reads through MiXCR, one entry per CDR3 protein. The table lists hundreds of thousands of distinct CDR3 sequences, roughly 20% of them singletons. This CDR3 is 15 amino acids long. V was pared by 3 bases and J by 8 bases, with 19 bases between. CDR1 is SEHNR, CDR2 FQNEAQ, per germline (reference sequence). V gene TRBV7-9 combines with J gene TRBJ1-2; a possible D gene is TRBD1 (6 bases). Sequenced: blood. This TCR came from a young man with Graves' ophthalmopathy. The CDR3: CASSLGTPVVGGYTF. CDR3 nucleotides: TGTGCCAGCAGCTTGGGGACACCGGTTGTGGGCGGCTACACCTTC.